This is a list of T cell receptor beta chains from one sample in a study of cytomegalovirus exposure and HLA in healthy donors. The data were produced by immunoSEQ multiplex PCR, yet TCRdb's version contains in-frame clones alone and is incomplete. The table records 220,000 or so clones, 70% to 80% of them present only once. Sample: PBMCs. Receptors were obtained from a woman aged 25-40 years in good health and CMV-seronegative. The CDR3 runs from the conserved cysteine through the conserved F or W. Each record gives: CDR3 protein, CDR3 DNA, clone size, V gene, D gene, J gene, CDR3 length. A D gene is named only where the DNA matches it firmly. Clone size is shown for a subset of rows, as once, few, many or a class of expanded clone.

CASSYYRSGGYNGQFF,TGTGCCAGCAGCTACTACCGGAGCGGGGGCTACAATGGGCAGTTCTTC,NA,TRBV5-5,TRBD2,TRBJ2-1,16
CSARAGKQLHF,TGCAGTGCTAGAGCAGGGAAACAACTCCACTTT,NA,TRBV20-1,NA,TRBJ1-6,11
CAWGQTNTEAFF,TGTGCCTGGGGGCAGACGAACACTGAAGCTTTCTTT,NA,TRBV30,NA,TRBJ1-1,12
CASNSIPGNTEAFF,TGTGCCAGCAATTCCATCCCAGGGAACACTGAAGCTTTCTTT,NA,TRBV6-1,NA,TRBJ1-1,14
CASSPHSGNTIYF,TGTGCCAGCAGCCCCCATTCTGGAAACACCATATATTTT,NA,TRBV6-5,NA,TRBJ1-3,13
CASTGGTTNTGELFF,TGTGCCAGCACGGGCGGGACTACCAACACCGGGGAGCTGTTTTTT,NA,TRBV2,TRBD2,TRBJ2-2,15
CASSEGSTTNEKLFF,TGTGCCAGCAGTGAGGGCTCTACAACTAATGAAAAACTGTTTTTT,NA,TRBV25-1,NA,TRBJ1-4,15
CASSSGLAGEQYF,TGCGCCAGCAGCTCGGGACTAGCTGGCGAGCAGTACTTC,NA,TRBV5-1,TRBD2,TRBJ2-7,13
CASRLAGGPIGFF,TGTGCCAGCCGACTAGCGGGGGGGCCGATTGGGTTCTTC,once,TRBV27,TRBD2,TRBJ2-1,13
CASSGIRQGGTEAFF,TGTGCCAGCAGTGGCATCCGACAGGGCGGTACTGAAGCTTTCTTT,NA,TRBV2,TRBD1,TRBJ1-1,15
CASSEVGHNYGYTF,TGTGCCAGCAGTGAAGTGGGACATAACTATGGCTACACCTTC,NA,TRBV6-5,NA,TRBJ1-2,14
CASSHPTASLELFF,TGTGCCAGCAGCCACCCGACAGCCTCTTTGGAGCTGTTTTTT,NA,TRBV7-3,NA,TRBJ2-2,14
CASQREGLSEQFF,TGTGCCAGCCAGCGGGAGGGCCTATCTGAGCAGTTCTTC,NA,TRBV19,TRBD2,TRBJ2-1,13
CASSLRTSGNEQYF,TGTGCCAGCAGCCTTAGGACTAGCGGGAACGAGCAGTACTTC,NA,TRBV5-4,TRBD2,TRBJ2-7,14
CASSSRLAGLQETQYF,TGTGCCAGCAGCTCGAGACTAGCGGGGCTCCAAGAGACCCAGTACTTC,NA,TRBV7-2,TRBD2,TRBJ2-5,16
CASSLGGNTGELFF,TGTGCCAGCAGCTTGGGAGGGAACACCGGGGAGCTGTTTTTT,NA,TRBV7-9,NA,TRBJ2-2,14
CAWSDRTQYF,TGCGCATGGAGTGATAGGACCCAGTACTTC,NA,TRBV30,NA,TRBJ2-5,10
CASSPGTGLNQPQHF,TGTGCCAGCAGCCCCGGGACAGGACTCAATCAGCCCCAGCATTTT,once,TRBV5-4,TRBD1,TRBJ1-5,15
CATSRDIGVDNQPQHF,TGTGCCACCAGCAGAGATATAGGGGTTGACAATCAGCCCCAGCATTTT,NA,TRBV15,NA,TRBJ1-5,16
CASSYSGRRTEAFF,TGTGCCAGCAGTTACTCTGGCCGTCGTACTGAAGCTTTCTTT,NA,TRBV6-6,NA,TRBJ1-1,14
CSVGLEAQFF,TGCAGCGTTGGCCTAGAGGCCCAGTTCTTC,few,TRBV29-1,NA,TRBJ2-1,10
CASSSGRNYEQYF,TGTGCCAGCAGCTCGGGTAGAAACTACGAGCAGTACTTC,NA,TRBV7-9,NA,TRBJ2-7,13
CASSHGGRTYNEQFF,TGTGCCAGCAGCCATGGAGGCAGGACCTACAATGAGCAGTTCTTC,NA,TRBV11-2,NA,TRBJ2-1,15
CASSLGGVNTEAFF,TGTGCCAGCAGTTTAGGGGGGGTGAACACTGAAGCTTTCTTT,NA,TRBV27,NA,TRBJ1-1,14
CASSLDASQETQYF,TGTGCCAGCAGCTTAGATGCCAGCCAAGAGACCCAGTACTTC,NA,TRBV11-1,NA,TRBJ2-5,14
CASSPTRGTNTEAFF,TGTGCCAGCTCTCCAACGCGGGGGACGAACACTGAAGCTTTCTTT,NA,TRBV18,NA,TRBJ1-1,15
CASSPRAGAEQYF,TGTGCCAGCAGCCCACGGGCGGGTGCCGAGCAGTACTTC,NA,TRBV7-3,NA,TRBJ2-7,13
CASAPEDRNEKLFF,TGTGCTAGTGCCCCCGAAGACAGAAACGAAAAACTGTTTTTT,few,TRBV12-5,NA,TRBJ1-4,14
CTGGGTEAFF,TGCACAGGGGGTGGCACTGAAGCTTTCTTT,NA,TRBV29-1,TRBD1,TRBJ1-1,10
CASSPRGLSEAFF,TGTGCCAGCAGTCCACGAGGACTCTCTGAAGCTTTCTTT,NA,TRBV6-5,NA,TRBJ1-1,13
CASSQVAGGLPYTDTQYF,TGCGCCAGCAGCCAAGTAGCGGGGGGCCTTCCATACACAGATACGCAGTATTTT,NA,TRBV4-1,TRBD2,TRBJ2-3,18
CASTEAGGEQFF,TGTGCCAGCACCGAGGCGGGGGGTGAGCAGTTCTTC,few,TRBV2,TRBD2,TRBJ2-1,12
CASSFGQGGDQPQHF,TGTGCCAGTAGTTTCGGACAGGGGGGCGATCAGCCCCAGCATTTT,NA,TRBV19,TRBD1,TRBJ1-5,15
CASSIGRGIQETQYF,TGTGCCAGTAGTATTGGGCGGGGGATCCAAGAGACCCAGTACTTC,few,TRBV19,TRBD2,TRBJ2-5,15
CAWSDPPASRETQYF,TGTGCCTGGAGCGACCCTCCCGCCTCGAGGGAGACCCAGTACTTC,few,TRBV30,NA,TRBJ2-5,15
CASREQGSPLHF,TGTGCCAGTAGAGAACAGGGATCACCCCTCCACTTT,few,TRBV19,NA,TRBJ1-6,12
CASTPRQPRRAFF,TGTGCCAGCACTCCTAGGCAACCCCGGAGGGCTTTCTTT,NA,TRBV6-6,NA,TRBJ1-1,13
CARSRQVPYEQYF,TGTGCCAGAAGCCGACAGGTCCCCTACGAGCAGTACTTC,NA,TRBV5-3,NA,TRBJ2-7,13
CAIGSLGNTIYF,TGTGCCATCGGTAGTTTAGGAAACACCATATATTTT,NA,TRBV10-3,NA,TRBJ1-3,12
CASSSRQGARSAFF,TGTGCCAGCAGTTCACGCCAGGGGGCGCGATCAGCTTTCTTT,NA,TRBV7-9,TRBD1,TRBJ1-1,14
CASSVYLAGVTDTQYF,TGTGCCAGCAGCGTATACCTAGCGGGGGTCACAGATACGCAGTATTTT,NA,TRBV9,TRBD2,TRBJ2-3,16
CASSLQQETQYF,TGTGCCAGCAGCCTACAGCAAGAGACCCAGTACTTC,NA,TRBV13,NA,TRBJ2-5,12
CASSLARHNEQFF,TGTGCCAGCAGCTTAGCTCGTCACAATGAGCAGTTCTTC,NA,TRBV7-9,NA,TRBJ2-1,13
CASSTGANTEAFF,TGCGCCAGTTCAACAGGAGCGAACACTGAAGCTTTCTTT,NA,TRBV5-1,NA,TRBJ1-1,13
CASSLRLVGARGYTF,TGTGCCAGCAGCTTACGGTTGGTAGGGGCACGTGGCTACACCTTC,NA,TRBV7-2,NA,TRBJ1-2,15
CASSPGGPQETQYF,TGTGCCAGCAGCCCGGGGGGCCCTCAAGAGACCCAGTACTTC,NA,TRBV7-3,NA,TRBJ2-5,14
CASQSGGNEQFF,TGTGCCAGCCAAAGCGGGGGGAATGAGCAGTTCTTC,NA,TRBV6-6,TRBD2,TRBJ2-1,12
CASSDLGGGSYEQYF,TGTGCCAGCAGTGACTTGGGAGGGGGCTCCTACGAGCAGTACTTC,once,TRBV2,NA,TRBJ2-7,15
CASSADRANYGYTF,TGCGCCAGCAGCGCGGACAGGGCGAACTATGGCTACACCTTC,once,TRBV5-1,TRBD1,TRBJ1-2,14
CASRTGGTEAFF,TGTGCCTCCAGGACAGGGGGCACTGAAGCTTTCTTT,NA,TRBV30,TRBD1,TRBJ1-1,12
CASSPPAGDNQPQHF,TGTGCCAGCAGTCCCCCGGCAGGCGATAATCAGCCCCAGCATTTT,few,TRBV28,NA,TRBJ1-5,15
CAWGGVGSYTF,TGTGCCTGGGGAGGGGTTGGGAGCTACACCTTC,NA,TRBV30,NA,TRBJ1-2,11
CASSLSAVQSSYNSPLHF,TGTGCCAGCAGTTTATCGGCAGTCCAAAGCTCCTATAATTCACCCCTCCACTTT,once,TRBV27,NA,TRBJ1-6,18
CASSLDPGKTQYF,TGTGCCAGCAGCTTGGATCCAGGGAAGACCCAGTACTTC,NA,TRBV5-8,NA,TRBJ2-5,13